This T cell receptor beta chain was sequenced during a study of cytomegalovirus exposure and HLA in healthy donors. Study results and limitations: The authors listed some 160 TCR beta chains as cytomegalovirus-associated. Several of the most significant clusters were apparently associated with common viral pathogens in a later analysis.

Concerning this clone: Its antigen is as yet unknown.

Looked up from germline, CDR1 is LNHDA and CDR2 is SQIVND (reference sequence). Trimming took off 3 bases at V and 4 bases at J, with 10 bases between the two ends. The length of the CDR3 is 14 residues. PCR employed 60 Vbeta and 13 Jbeta primers. Sequenced by immunoSEQ multiplex PCR; TCRdb stores in-frame clones only, minus some. The table for this sample gives 130,000 to 150,000 clones. Material: PBMCs. The origin of this receptor is a man aged 40-49 years in good health and CMV-seronegative. J is TRBJ1-5 and V is TRBV19; a weak D match, TRBD1 (5 bases). CDR3 sequence: CASSISGGNQPQHF. CDR3 bases: TGTGCCAGTAGTATCAGCGGGGGTAATCAGCCCCAGCATTTT.